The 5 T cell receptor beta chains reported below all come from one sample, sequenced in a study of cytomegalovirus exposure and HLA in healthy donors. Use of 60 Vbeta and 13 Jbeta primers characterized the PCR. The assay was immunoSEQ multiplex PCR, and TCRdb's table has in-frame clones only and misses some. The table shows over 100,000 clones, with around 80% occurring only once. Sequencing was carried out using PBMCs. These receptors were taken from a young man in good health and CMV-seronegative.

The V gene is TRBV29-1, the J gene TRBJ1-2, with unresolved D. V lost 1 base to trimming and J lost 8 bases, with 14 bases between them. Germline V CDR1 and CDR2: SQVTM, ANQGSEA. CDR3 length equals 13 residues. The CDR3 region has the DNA TGCAGCGTTGAAGCTGGCGGGGAGGTGGGCTACACCTTC. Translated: CSVEAGGEVGYTF.

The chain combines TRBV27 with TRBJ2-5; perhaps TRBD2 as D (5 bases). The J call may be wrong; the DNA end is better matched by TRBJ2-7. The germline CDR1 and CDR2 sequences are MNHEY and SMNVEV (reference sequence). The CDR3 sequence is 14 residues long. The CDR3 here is CASSLGAGFYEQYF. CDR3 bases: TGTGCCAGCAGTTTGGGTGCGGGTTTCTACGAGCAGTACTTC.

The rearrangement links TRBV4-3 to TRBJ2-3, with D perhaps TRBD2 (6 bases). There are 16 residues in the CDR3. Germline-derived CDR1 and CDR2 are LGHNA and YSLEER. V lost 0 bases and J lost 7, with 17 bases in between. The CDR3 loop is CASSQDPGLGRYTQYF. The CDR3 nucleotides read TGCGCCAGCAGCCAAGACCCGGGACTGGGCCGATATACGCAGTATTTT.

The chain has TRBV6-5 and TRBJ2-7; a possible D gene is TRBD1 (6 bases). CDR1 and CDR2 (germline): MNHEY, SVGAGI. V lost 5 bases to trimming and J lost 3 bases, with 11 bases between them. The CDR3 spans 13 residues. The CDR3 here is CASSVRDNYEQYF. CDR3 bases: TGTGCCAGCAGTGTACGGGACAACTACGAGCAGTACTTC.

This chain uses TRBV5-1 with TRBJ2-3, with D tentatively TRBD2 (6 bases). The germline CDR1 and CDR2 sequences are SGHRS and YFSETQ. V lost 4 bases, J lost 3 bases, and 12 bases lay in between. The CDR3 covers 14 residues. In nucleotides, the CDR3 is TGCGCCAGCAGCCCGGGACTTATTACAGATACGCAGTATTTT. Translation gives CASSPGLITDTQYF.